This T cell receptor beta chain was captured by sequencing in a study of regulatory T cells in long-lasting Graves disease. V was clipped by 0 bases and J by 6 bases, with 13 bases between them. The germline gives CDR1 SGDLS, CDR2 YYNGEE. CDR3 length: 14 amino acids. The TCR beta library used iRepertoire HTBI primers with Arm-PCR amplification of CDR3. TCRdb independently ran MiXCR on the multiplex PCR reads; one entry per CDR3 protein. The sample shows 600,000 to 850,000 distinct CDR3 sequences, around 32% of them seen only once. This clonotype has just a few counts. Its antigen remains unidentified. The time point denotes: persistent/refractory GD, antithyroid drugs over 5 years with positive TRAb. Extracted RNA from PBMCs served as the source of the TCR library. Study-wide points: Those with persistent Graves' had less TCR diversity than newly diagnosed patients.

The receptor was isolated from a female donor with Graves disease. The chain uses TRBV9 and TRBJ2-7; possibly TRBD1 or TRBD2 for D (5 bases each). The input for sequencing was peripheral blood mononuclear cells (PBMCs), taken when the disease was refractory, from a patient treated with antithyroid drugs. The CDR3: CASSVGGPLGEQYF. The CDR3 nucleotides read TGTGCCAGCAGCGTAGGGGGACCCCTCGGCGAGCAGTACTTC. Filled out from reference TRBV9 and TRBJ2-7, the complete variable domain reads DSGVTQTPKHLITATGQRVTLRCSPRSGDLSVYWYQQSLDQGLQFLIQYYNGEERAKGNILERFSAQQFPDLHSELNLSSLELGDSALYFCASSVGGPLGEQYFGPGTRLTVT.